This TCR beta chain came from a study of T cells in Graves' hyperthyroidism and ophthalmopathy. In the study overall: Before any treatment, at initial diagnosis, peripheral blood was collected.

Researchers barred patients who had uncontrolled infection, other autoimmune disease, pregnancy or lactation. Study observations and caveats: A median 6.5 months before onset, the model predicted ophthalmopathy. Within blood appeared most thyroid clonotypes that had expanded above 0.001.

CDR1 is MNHEY and CDR2 is SMNVEV in the germline V gene (reference sequence). Trimming cost V 5 bases and J 3 bases, with 14 bases left between them. CDR3 size: 14 residues. This clonotype was detected ten times or more. As yet, its antigen is unknown. Amplification of TCR beta CDR3 regions was performed using RNA transcripts as template. Using the HTBI primer set, a first-round RT-PCR was run on the TCR CDR3. Each CDR3 protein gets one entry after TCRdb re-called the multiplex PCR reads with MiXCR. The sample carries approximately 250,000 distinct CDR3 sequences, approximately 25% recorded once. The source is a woman aged 40 to 55 with Graves' ophthalmopathy. J is TRBJ2-7 and V is TRBV27; D possibly corresponds to TRBD1 (6 bases). The source material was blood. For the CDR3, the DNA is TGTGCCAGCAGTCCCGGGACAATTTTCTACGAGCAGTACTTC. It specifies CASSPGTIFYEQYF.